This T cell receptor beta chain emerged from a study of response to subunit inactivated influenza vaccine. This clonotype has a handful of counts. Its target is unknown. Findings and limits, study-wide: Authors suggested each seasonal flu vaccination may recruit only limited numbers of new T cells.

The CDR3 is 14 amino acids. The germline V gene encodes CDR1 MNHNS and CDR2 SASEGT. The V and J ends lost 6 bases and 4 bases respectively, with 12 bases between them. TCRdb itself ran the RT-PCR reads through MiXCR, one entry per CDR3 protein. The sample has 250,000 to 350,000 distinct CDR3 sequences; about 20% are singletons. This sequence joins TRBV6-1 and TRBJ1-4; D remains ambiguous. The clonotype was recovered from a man between 45 and 75 years old who received an inactivated influenza vaccine. Sequencing used PBMCs from blood, obtained about 19 months after vaccination. CDR3 amino acids: CASSSGRNNEKLFF. DNA of the CDR3: TGTGCCAGCAGCTCTGGACGGAATAATGAAAAACTGTTTTTT.